The entry below describes one T cell receptor (beta chain). The source of the sample is a study of blood T cell repertoires in COVID-19. In the study overall: PBMCs, B-cell-depleted T cells, or T cells were the source of the cDNA or gDNA that made up the material.

In the source study's methods: Researchers report that nucleated cell counts were estimated from reference gene primer amplification. This table comes from immunoSEQ multiplex PCR, and its TCRdb copy is limited to in-frame clones, with some not included. Clonal size and the V and J genes are those of that table, whereas D and trimming came from the DNA. The sample has around 300,000 clones, approximately 83% seen once; the top ten hold 8% to 13%. Looked up from germline, CDR1 is MNHEY and CDR2 is SVGAGI. CDR3 length equals 13 residues. V lost 8 bases to trimming and J lost 4 bases, with 12 bases between them.

Material for sequencing was peripheral blood. This receptor was taken from a woman in her 70s with acute or convalescent COVID-19. The J gene is TRBJ1-5, the V gene TRBV6-5; D uncertain. CDR3 in amino acids: CASAQQQNQPQHF. The CDR3 nucleotides are TGTGCCAGCGCGCAACAGCAAAATCAGCCCCAGCATTTT.